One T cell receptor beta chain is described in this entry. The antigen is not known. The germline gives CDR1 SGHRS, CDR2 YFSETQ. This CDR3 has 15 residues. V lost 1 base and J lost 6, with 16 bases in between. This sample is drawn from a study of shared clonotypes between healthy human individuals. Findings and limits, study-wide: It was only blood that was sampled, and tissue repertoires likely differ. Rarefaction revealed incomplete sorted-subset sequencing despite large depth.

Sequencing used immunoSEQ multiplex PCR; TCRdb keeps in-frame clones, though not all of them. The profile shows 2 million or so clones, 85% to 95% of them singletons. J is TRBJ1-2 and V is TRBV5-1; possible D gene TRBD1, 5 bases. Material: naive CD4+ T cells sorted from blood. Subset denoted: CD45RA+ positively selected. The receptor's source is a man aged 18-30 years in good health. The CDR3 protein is CASSLKGQGSDGYTF. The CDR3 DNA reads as TGCGCCAGCAGCTTGAAAGGGCAGGGATCGGATGGCTACACCTTC.